Reported below is one TCR beta chain. The sample comes from a study of blood T cell repertoires in COVID-19. Profiling relied on immunoSEQ multiplex PCR, and the TCRdb table lists in-frame clones only, not all of them. The sample includes around 140,000 clones, less than 80% of them seen just once. This TCR derives from a woman older than 75 with active or convalescent COVID-19. Material for sequencing was peripheral blood.

CDR3 nucleotides: TGTGCCAGCAGCTTGTCGGCCCGGGGAGCCGGCGAAAAACTGTTTTTT. It encodes CASSLSARGAGEKLFF. This chain joins TRBV7-2 and TRBJ1-4; D is unclear. This CDR3 has 16 residues. Germline V gene sequence: CDR1 SGHTA, CDR2 FQGNSA. The germline V and J ends were trimmed by 3 bases and 8 bases, with 19 bases remaining between them.